This T cell receptor beta chain originates from a study of OX40 agonist ivuxolimab in advanced cancers. Background on the whole study: Ivuxolimab was an agonistic, fully human IgG2 monoclonal antibody directed against OX40 (CD134), a costimulatory receptor. Intravenous ivuxolimab was administered to patients every 2 weeks at six dose levels: 0.01, 0.1, 0.3, 1.5, 3 and 10 mg/kg. Of the approximately 50 dose-escalation patients, hepatocellular carcinoma was present in approximately 20, melanoma in roughly 15, renal cell carcinoma in 9 and head and neck cancer in 9. In the dose-escalation cohort, 82.7% of patients were male, and the mean age was about 55 years, with a range of about 23 to 85. Prior anti-PD-1, anti-PD-L1 or anti-CTLA-4 therapy was permitted, and less than 45% of dose-escalation patients had received checkpoint inhibitors. Partial responses were achieved by three dose-escalation patients, of whom one had hepatocellular carcinoma and two had cutaneous melanoma. The purpose of peripheral TCRbeta sequencing was to test whether ivuxolimab changed TCR sequence diversity and led to clonal T-cell expansion. The paper reports the monotherapy dose-escalation portion (N ≈ 50 patients) of the phase I ivuxolimab trial. The research as a whole found: The antigen specificity of the peripheral T cells that underwent clonal expansion was not determined. Partial responders in the 0.1-3.0 mg/kg groups had among the lowest normalized peripheral clonal expansion, especially among CD8+ T cells. After ivuxolimab, expanded clones were on average more numerous among CD8+ T cells than among CD4+ T cells. Low levels of normalized T-cell clonal expansion were also seen in some patients who did not respond. Clonal expansion of both CD4+ and CD8+ blood T cells was observed from baseline to week 6 at doses 0.1 to 3.0 mg/kg.

Patients with autoimmune disease history or receiving systemic immunosuppression were excluded from the trial. Peripheral blood for TCR sequencing was drawn from every dose cohort at baseline, at cycle 4 day 1 and at cycle 7 day 1. Samples came from an open-label, multicenter, first-in-human phase I dose-escalation trial of ivuxolimab. Adults with locally advanced or metastatic melanoma, renal cell carcinoma, hepatocellular carcinoma or head and neck squamous cell carcinoma were enrolled in the trial. Before TCR sequencing, CD4+ T cells and CD8+ T cells from peripheral blood were sorted into separate populations. Genomic DNA was extracted from sorted cells for sequencing of the TCRbeta CDR3 region. The immunoSEQ Assay was used for sequencing of TCRbeta CDR3 regions. This immuneACCESS table, as held by TCRdb, lists in-frame sequences with V and J called but not all clones. Of the missing ones, under half trace to an unresolved V gene in checked studies; the others have no known cause. The sample records about 47,000 clones, around 85% of which are singletons. The top ten hold 11% to 15% of the sample.

From the germline V gene (reference sequence), CDR1 is SGHNT and CDR2 is YYREEE. Inclusive of the bounding cysteine and phenylalanine, the CDR3 is 12 residues long. Only CDR3 DNA remains: 36 bases, in frame from the first base. Relative to germline, V is 0 bases shorter and J is 8 bases shorter, with 8 bases between their ends. With regard to this clone: It has no known antigen specificity. No much larger clone exists at a distance of one base, and base qualities are not known.

This receptor was taken from an adult with an advanced solid tumor such as melanoma, head and neck, liver or kidney cancer. This material consisted of CD4+ or CD8+ T cells sorted from blood, taken in a trial of the OX40 agonist ivuxolimab. The chain couples TRBV5-4 to TRBJ1-2; the D gene lacks a confident call. The DNA sequence is as follows: TGTGCCAGCAGCTTGGGGGCGGGAGGCTACACCTTC. Translated, it gives CASSLGAGGYTF.